Listed below are T cell receptor beta chains from one sample, sequenced in a study of CD8 T cells in Susac syndrome. TCRdb re-called the immunoSEQ multiplex PCR reads with MiXCR, one entry per CDR3 protein. The sample consists of 300,000 or so distinct CDR3 sequences, approximately 90% of them appearing once. Specimen: CD4+ T cells from PBMCs. These receptors came from a human donor with multiple sclerosis. Both conserved end residues are part of each CDR3. Clone sizes are given selectively: once, few, many, or a class where the clone is expanded.

J gene,clone size,V gene,CDR3 protein
TRBJ2-4,.,TRBV12-5,CASGLGDRGRKNIQYF
TRBJ2-1,once,TRBV5-6,CASSFERDEQFF
TRBJ2-2,.,TRBV4-2,CASSQFLGGGFGTGELFF
TRBJ2-1,.,TRBV24-1,CATSAGPPFNEQFF
TRBJ2-3,.,TRBV20-1,CSAGQGAGADTQYF
TRBJ2-7,.,TRBV4-3,CASSTTGGGPREQYF
TRBJ2-5,.,TRBV5-1,CASSFVMGETQYF
TRBJ2-3,.,TRBV7-9,CASSSPGLAGARTDTQYF
TRBJ1-5,.,TRBV2,CASSERGGGQPQHF
TRBJ2-7,once,TRBV12-3/TRBV12-4,CASSPGTLKTYEQYF
TRBJ1-2,.,TRBV6-1,CASIPAGRTGWGPYGYTF
TRBJ2-7,.,TRBV29-1,CSVASGKTYEQYF
TRBJ2-3,.,TRBV7-6,CASSPGFFTDTQYF
TRBJ2-7,.,TRBV12-3/TRBV12-4,CASSPSGRATYF
TRBJ2-7,.,TRBV6-2/TRBV6-3,CASSYAGLSYEQYF
TRBJ1-4,.,TRBV5-4,CASSSGTRGKLFF
TRBJ1-1,.,TRBV20-1,CSARDLFGRTEAFF
TRBJ2-7,.,TRBV5-4,CASSLEATSYEQYF
TRBJ1-3,.,TRBV9,CASSAGTGSGQGRNTIYF
TRBJ2-7,.,TRBV6-2/TRBV6-3,CASTTRGSGGYEQYF
TRBJ2-1,.,TRBV7-9,CASSLGAGYYNEQFF
TRBJ2-7,.,TRBV7-9,CASSSTTGTYEQYF
TRBJ1-3,.,TRBV14,CASSQVAGRGRRDTIYF
TRBJ2-3,.,TRBV20-1,CSARTKPGTTTDTQYF
TRBJ2-5,.,TRBV5-4,CASSQGLAEETQYF
TRBJ1-2,.,TRBV6-5,CASSYSNSGGGYTF
TRBJ2-3,few,TRBV29-1,CSVEPPHSDWGTDTQYF
TRBJ1-5,once,TRBV18,CASSWTGFDPEPQHF
TRBJ2-3,.,TRBV5-4,CASSLDRYTDTQYF
TRBJ2-4,.,TRBV4-2,CASSPPGLGNIQYF
TRBJ2-3,.,TRBV18,CASSPVTGTSGMRDTQYF
TRBJ1-4,.,TRBV6-5,CASSYSQGAAEKLFF
TRBJ2-3,once,TRBV10-1,CARQGLILPQDTQYF
TRBJ1-2,.,TRBV18,CASSPVAPLEGRGYTF
TRBJ2-5,.,TRBV5-1,CASSLEVRGRGETQYF
TRBJ2-7,.,TRBV7-9,CASSWDREVGEQYF
TRBJ2-5,.,TRBV6-5,CASSYSKPGHNEETQYF
TRBJ1-4,.,TRBV7-6,CASSFSGTPTNEKLFF
TRBJ2-5,.,TRBV6-6,CASSQAGAKQETQYF
TRBJ2-7,.,TRBV7-3,CASSLGGRNSYEQYF
TRBJ2-1,.,TRBV12-3/TRBV12-4,CASSMSGLAINEQFF
TRBJ1-3,.,TRBV7-9,CASSNRPDYGGNTIYF
TRBJ2-1,.,TRBV4-3,CASSQDPSSSYNEQFF
TRBJ2-2,.,TRBV19,CASSIWGLAEDTGELFF
TRBJ2-1,.,TRBV3-1,CASSTYNEQFF
TRBJ1-6,once,TRBV29-1,CSVGEGGGSPLHF
TRBJ2-1,.,TRBV9,CASSVTGLAAYNEQFF
TRBJ1-5,.,TRBV7-8,CASSLGGASGTQPQHF
TRBJ2-7,.,TRBV7-2,CASSIWTGPYEQYF
TRBJ2-5,.,TRBV7-6,CASSLVFTETQYF